What follows are 7 T cell receptor beta chains derived from one specimen sequenced in a study of blood T cell repertoires in COVID-19 (dated by TCRdb to 2018 to 2021). Library creation used the immunoSEQ multiplex PCR assay. In its TCRdb copy, this immuneACCESS table keeps in-frame sequences only and misses some clones. Where compared with another copy, unresolved V genes explain less than half of these, and the others have no known cause. Within this sample are tens of thousands of clones, with about nine tenths of them counted one time only. Around 10% of the sample rests with the top ten. The sequencing sample was made of peripheral blood. The origin of the receptors is a woman over 75 with active COVID-19.

This clone was observed a single time. The rearrangement links TRBV5-4 to TRBJ1-2; no definite D call. The CDR3 has 12 residues. V was clipped by 5 bases and J by 2 bases, with 7 bases between them. In germline, CDR1 is SGHNT, CDR2 YYREEE (reference sequence). CDR3 in DNA: TGTGCCAGCAGACCGGGAAACTATGGCTACACCTTC. Amino acid sequence: CASRPGNYGYTF.

The chain joins TRBV5-5 to TRBJ1-2, with D perhaps TRBD1 (6 bases). The V end was cut by 3 bases, the J end by 8 bases, with 14 bases between. This CDR3 is 13 amino acids long. CDR1 SGHKS and CDR2 YYEKEE come from the germline V gene (reference sequence). CDR3: CASSWDTVGGYTF. CDR3 nucleotide sequence: TGTGCCAGCAGCTGGGACACCGTGGGAGGCTACACCTTC.

The chain is built from TRBV21-1 and TRBJ1-3. TRBV21-1 represents a pseudogene. CDR3 size: 17 residues. The CDR3 DNA is TGTGCCAGCAGGGCGGAGGGTGAGGCGTTCTCTGGAAACACCATATATTTT. Its protein is CASRAEGEAFSGNTIYF.

The chain uses TRBV28 and TRBJ1-6, with 7 nucleotides matching TRBD1. J lost 4 bases, V lost 3 bases, and 0 bases had no gene match. This CDR3 is built from 14 residues. CDR1 is MDHEN, CDR2 SYDVKM, per germline. Written as DNA, the CDR3 is TGTGCCAGCAGTTTGACAGGGTATAATTCACCCCTCCACTTT. It yields the protein CASSLTGYNSPLHF.

This sequence joins TRBV7-2 and TRBJ2-5; the match to TRBD2 covers 16 bases. Germline V gene lookup returns CDR1 SGHTA and CDR2 FQGNSA. The CDR3 sequence is 16 residues long. V gave up 5 bases and J gave up 1 base; unmatched junction bases: 1. Written as DNA, the CDR3 is TGTGCCAGCAGCGGGACTAGCGGGGGGGTCCAAGAGACCCAGTACTTC. Its protein is CASSGTSGGVQETQYF.

The chain has TRBV7-8 and TRBJ2-7; 10 nucleotides match TRBD1. The CDR3 totals 14 residues. Germline-derived CDR1 and CDR2 are SGHVS and FQNEAQ. Trimming at V came to 4 bases and at J to 2 bases, leaving 2 bases not matched to a gene. The CDR3 nucleotides are TGTGCCAGCAGCTCCGGGACAGGGGCCTACGAGCAGTACTTC. Protein: CASSSGTGAYEQYF.

This chain links TRBV9 with TRBJ1-2; D may be TRBD1 (5 bases). The CDR3 is 15 residues long. The V gene's germline CDR1 is SGDLS and CDR2 YYNGEE. The ends were cut back, 0 bases at V and 6 bases at J, with 15 bases in the middle. The CDR3 is CASSVGPRVQDGYTF. The CDR3 coding sequence is TGTGCCAGCAGCGTAGGTCCCAGGGTGCAAGATGGCTACACCTTC. The variable domain in full, completed from reference TRBV9 and TRBJ1-2, reads DSGVTQTPKHLITATGQRVTLRCSPRSGDLSVYWYQQSLDQGLQFLIQYYNGEERAKGNILERFSAQQFPDLHSELNLSSLELGDSALYFCASSVGPRVQDGYTFGSGTRLTVV.